Listed below are T cell receptor beta chains from one sample, sequenced in a study of regulatory T cells. Clones were sequenced by immunoSEQ multiplex PCR, and TCRdb holds only the in-frame ones, with some missing. The sample has 30,000 to 40,000 clones, about nine tenths seen once. The sample taken for sequencing was conventional CD4+ T cells sorted from blood. Receptors originate from a person between 18 and 35 years old with CD3G deficiency. Both conserved end residues are part of each CDR3. Each record gives: J gene, V gene, CDR3 length, CDR3 protein.

j_call: TRBJ2-7
v_call: TRBV28
cdr3_length: 15
cdr3_aa: CASSSGDSSSYEQYF

j_call: TRBJ2-3
v_call: TRBV18
cdr3_length: 12
cdr3_aa: CASSPRGDTQYF

j_call: TRBJ1-5
v_call: TRBV6-1
cdr3_length: 14
cdr3_aa: CASRARQSNQPQHF

j_call: TRBJ2-7
v_call: TRBV6-6
cdr3_length: 16
cdr3_aa: CASSYSGTGGRGEQYF

j_call: TRBJ2-3
v_call: TRBV7-9
cdr3_length: 16
cdr3_aa: CASSRNTPGSTDTQYF

j_call: TRBJ2-1
v_call: TRBV5-1
cdr3_length: 16
cdr3_aa: CASSLGLAGGRGEQFF

j_call: TRBJ2-7
v_call: TRBV20-1
cdr3_length: 11
cdr3_aa: CSARNAYEQYF

j_call: TRBJ2-7
v_call: TRBV15
cdr3_length: 14
cdr3_aa: CASASGRDSYEQYF

j_call: TRBJ2-7
v_call: TRBV18
cdr3_length: 14
cdr3_aa: CASSPDVGGGEQYF

j_call: TRBJ2-5
v_call: TRBV7-9
cdr3_length: 16
cdr3_aa: CASSLWLAEAGETQYF

j_call: TRBJ2-7
v_call: TRBV10-3
cdr3_length: 14
cdr3_aa: CAISESGQGTEQYF

j_call: TRBJ2-3
v_call: TRBV6-1
cdr3_length: 14
cdr3_aa: CASSEGGREDTQYF

j_call: TRBJ1-2
v_call: TRBV5-1
cdr3_length: 13
cdr3_aa: CASSLPGAHGYTF

j_call: TRBJ2-7
v_call: TRBV7-8
cdr3_length: 15
cdr3_aa: CASSPGGLAGDKQYF

j_call: TRBJ2-3
v_call: TRBV5-1
cdr3_length: 17
cdr3_aa: CASSLVGDRGRPDTQYF

j_call: TRBJ2-7
v_call: TRBV28
cdr3_length: 15
cdr3_aa: CASSTRDRLTYEQYF

j_call: TRBJ1-1
v_call: TRBV28
cdr3_length: 12
cdr3_aa: CATRRDGTEAFF

j_call: TRBJ2-5
v_call: TRBV5-1
cdr3_length: 14
cdr3_aa: CASSLGTEGKTQYF

j_call: TRBJ2-1
v_call: TRBV5-1
cdr3_length: 15
cdr3_aa: CASSLGQWEYNEQFF

j_call: TRBJ2-3
v_call: TRBV19
cdr3_length: 13
cdr3_aa: CASSMGLTDTQYF

j_call: TRBJ1-1
v_call: TRBV6-6
cdr3_length: 14
cdr3_aa: CASRTSTERTEAFF

j_call: TRBJ2-3
v_call: TRBV5-1
cdr3_length: 14
cdr3_aa: CASSPGPTPDTQYF

j_call: TRBJ1-2
v_call: TRBV6-1
cdr3_length: 14
cdr3_aa: CASSHTGMNYGYTF

j_call: TRBJ2-1
v_call: TRBV5-1
cdr3_length: 15
cdr3_aa: CASSLYSGGAHEQFF

j_call: TRBJ2-7
v_call: TRBV18
cdr3_length: 13
cdr3_aa: CASSPDRGVEQYF

j_call: TRBJ2-2
v_call: TRBV9
cdr3_length: 15
cdr3_aa: CASSPSSINTGELFF

j_call: TRBJ1-4
v_call: TRBV10-3
cdr3_length: 13
cdr3_aa: CAISETQGEKLFF

j_call: TRBJ1-2
v_call: TRBV7-9
cdr3_length: 13
cdr3_aa: CASSSTGNYGYTF

j_call: TRBJ2-7
v_call: TRBV10-3
cdr3_length: 14
cdr3_aa: CAISESSSGLPKYF

j_call: TRBJ1-5
v_call: TRBV28
cdr3_length: 14
cdr3_aa: CASSPRQSYKPQHF

j_call: TRBJ1-2
v_call: TRBV5-1
cdr3_length: 14
cdr3_aa: CASSPSGTEGGYTF

j_call: TRBJ2-5
v_call: TRBV6-6
cdr3_length: 12
cdr3_aa: CASSYSGQTQYF

j_call: TRBJ2-3
v_call: TRBV5-1
cdr3_length: 14
cdr3_aa: CASSRNSAPDTQYF

j_call: TRBJ1-5
v_call: TRBV6-1
cdr3_length: 14
cdr3_aa: CASRAEYSNQPQHF

j_call: TRBJ1-2
v_call: TRBV10-3
cdr3_length: 14
cdr3_aa: CAISESVRSYGYTF

j_call: TRBJ2-2
v_call: TRBV5-1
cdr3_length: 14
cdr3_aa: CASSKGHNPGELFF

j_call: TRBJ2-3
v_call: TRBV6-1
cdr3_length: 13
cdr3_aa: CASSSQGASAEYF

j_call: TRBJ1-2
v_call: TRBV19
cdr3_length: 12
cdr3_aa: CASSDGGYGYTF

j_call: TRBJ2-3
v_call: TRBV20-1
cdr3_length: 11
cdr3_aa: CSATSLAVQYF

j_call: TRBJ1-5
v_call: TRBV9
cdr3_length: 18
cdr3_aa: CASRQPGTGVPLNQPQHF